The 19 T cell receptor beta chains presented below share a single source sample, sequenced in a study of CD4 T cells in relation to SARS-CoV-2 and coronaviruses (dated by TCRdb to 2020 to 2023). These TCRs are of unknown antigen specificity. CD4+ T cells from unexposed donors were collected before the COVID-19 pandemic (2011-2018). Following 10 days of culture, the EasySep CD4+ T cell isolation kit was used to isolate CD4+ T cells. The receptor library was made with the immunoSEQ multiplex PCR assay. The table comes from immuneACCESS by way of TCRdb, which keeps in-frame sequences with V and J called. Part of the clones is missing from these tables; in studies checked, under half for an unresolved V gene and the rest for unknown reasons. This sample gives 25,000 to 30,000 clones in total; over 70% of them show up just once. The ten largest clones add up to over 10% of the sample. The sequenced sample consisted of CD4+ T cells from PBMCs, cultured in vitro. The source is a human donor in good health.

CDR3 region: CSVSHGTSNEKLFF. The CDR3 nucleotides read TGCAGCGTTTCCCACGGGACTTCTAATGAAAAACTGTTTTTT. The rearrangement joins TRBV29-1 to TRBJ1-4; the D gene is possibly TRBD1 (5 bases). Trimming took off 5 bases at V and 3 bases at J, with 13 bases between the two ends. The CDR3 has 14 amino acids. Germline values: CDR1 SQVTM, CDR2 ANQGSEA.

The rearrangement links TRBV7-2 to TRBJ1-5; TRBD1 matches 10 bases. V lost 5 bases to trimming and J lost 2 bases; unmatched junction nucleotides: 3. The length of the CDR3 is 15 residues. The germline V gene encodes CDR1 SGHTA and CDR2 FQGNSA. CDR3 in amino acids: CASSRTGGGNQPQHF. The CDR3, as DNA: TGTGCCAGCAGCAGGACAGGGGGTGGCAATCAGCCCCAGCATTTT. The full variable domain, with the rest looked up from reference TRBV7-2 and TRBJ1-5, is GAGVSQSPSNKVTEKGKDVELRCDPISGHTALYWYRQSLGQGLEFLIYFQGNSAPDKSGLPSDRFSAERTGGSVSTLTIQRTQQEDSAVYLCASSRTGGGNQPQHFGDGTRLSIL.

The J gene is TRBJ1-1, the V gene TRBV28; D uncertain. CDR1 is MDHEN and CDR2 is SYDVKM in the germline V gene. V was cut by 5 bases and J by 6 bases, with 13 bases left in between. The CDR3 is 13 amino acids. CDR3 DNA sequence: TGTGCCAGCAGTGCCCAGGACCGTGCTGAAGCTTTCTTT. Protein sequence: CASSAQDRAEAFF.

The V and J genes are TRBV11-2 and TRBJ2-7, with 8 bases that match TRBD1. V lost 8 bases, J lost 4 bases, and 13 bases stayed unmatched. The CDR3 spans 15 residues. Germline V gene lookup returns CDR1 SGHAT and CDR2 FQNNGV. The DNA of the CDR3 is TGTGCCAGCTTACTCGGGACAGGAGGCGGGTACGAGCAGTACTTC. Its protein product is CASLLGTGGGYEQYF.

V gene TRBV6-1 combines with J gene TRBJ2-3; TRBD2 matches at 12 bases. Germline CDR1 and CDR2: MNHNS and SASEGT. Losses at the gene ends were 3 bases for V and 6 bases for J; bases not matched to a gene: 4. CDR3 size: 15 residues. The CDR3 DNA reads as TGTGCCAGCAGTGATGCTAGCGGGAGGGGGGATACGCAGTATTTT. It translates to CASSDASGRGDTQYF.

The rearrangement links TRBV6-2 or TRBV6-3 to TRBJ2-7; 9 nucleotides align to TRBD1. The CDR3 runs to 15 residues. The V and J ends lost 6 bases and 2 bases, in that order; junction bases with no gene match: 8. Germline CDR1 reads MNHEY; CDR2 reads SVGEGT. CDR3 in DNA: TGTGCCAGCAGCTCGGGACAGGGTGTACCCTACGAGCAGTACTTC. This encodes CASSSGQGVPYEQYF.

CDR3 coding DNA: TGCGCCAGCAGCGGCGGACTAGCGGGAGTTTTCTACGAGCAGTACTTC. Its protein product is CASSGGLAGVFYEQYF. This chain connects TRBV5-1 to TRBJ2-7; 13 bases map to TRBD2. The J segment lost 3 bases and the V segment lost 4 bases, leaving 7 bases of the junction unmatched. The CDR3 consists of 16 residues. Germline values: CDR1 SGHRS, CDR2 YFSETQ.

The V call is TRBV15, the J call TRBJ2-7; weak D call: TRBD1 (6 bases). V dropped 2 bases and J dropped 0 bases, with 14 bases sitting between them. Germline V gene sequence: CDR1 LNHNV, CDR2 YYDKDF (reference sequence). The CDR3 has 16 residues. The CDR3 loop is CATSRIGQSNSYEQYF. For the CDR3, the DNA is TGTGCCACCAGCAGAATAGGACAGTCAAACTCCTACGAGCAGTACTTC.

The chain links TRBV5-1 to TRBJ2-7; 13 nucleotides align to TRBD2. V shed 0 bases, J shed 6 bases, and the junction held 6 bases outside the gene matches. Looked up from germline, CDR1 is SGHRS and CDR2 is YFSETQ. The CDR3 contains 16 residues. As DNA, the CDR3 is TGCGCCAGCAGCTTGGCCCCAGGACTAGCGGGAGCCGAGCAGTACTTC. Translating gives CASSLAPGLAGAEQYF.

The chain has TRBV10-3 and TRBJ2-7; 7 bases map to TRBD1. This CDR3 has 12 amino acids. Germline CDR1 ENHRY, CDR2 SYGVKD. Trimming removed 8 bases from V and 4 bases from J; junction bases left unmatched: 5. CDR3 bases: TGTGCCATCGGGGACAGTATTTACGAGCAGTACTTC. Protein: CAIGDSIYEQYF.

The chain has TRBV3-1 (or the pseudogene TRBV3-2) and TRBJ1-1; D remains ambiguous. V lost 6 bases and J 2 bases, leaving 13 bases between the germline ends. CDR1 is LGHDT and CDR2 is YNNKEL in the germline V gene (reference sequence). This CDR3 has 14 residues. The CDR3 sequence: CASSKSPANTEAFF. CDR3 coding DNA: TGTGCCAGCAGTAAAAGTCCAGCTAACACTGAAGCTTTCTTT.

Note on this clone: At one boundary the junction diverges from the germline segment, which might be a read error. V is TRBV7-7 and J is TRBJ2-2, with 8 nucleotides matching TRBD2. CDR1 and CDR2 (germline): SSHAT, FNYEAQ (reference sequence). The CDR3 length is 17 residues. DNA for the CDR3: TGTGCTAGCAGCTTATACCGGGGGGGGAAGAGGGCCGGGGAGCTGTTTTTT. Protein product: CASSLYRGGKRAGELFF.

The chain employs TRBV2 and TRBJ2-1, with 7 bases fitting TRBD2. Germline loops: CDR1 SNHLY, CDR2 FYNNEI. This CDR3 has 13 residues. V was pared by 8 bases and J by 9 bases, with 10 bases of the junction left unmatched. CDR3 coding DNA: TGTGCCAGCTTCAGCGGGATTATGGGTGAGCAGTTCTTC. Its protein is CASFSGIMGEQFF.

The rearrangement uses TRBV5-1 and TRBJ1-5, with D possibly being TRBD1 (5 bases). This CDR3 comprises 13 residues. Between the trimmed V and J ends, which lost 4 bases and 5 bases, there was a span of 10 bases. Germline V lookup: CDR1 SGHRS, CDR2 YFSETQ. The CDR3 loop is CASSVGRDQPQHF. Written as DNA, the CDR3 is TGCGCCAGCAGCGTCGGCAGGGATCAGCCCCAGCATTTT. Together with reference TRBV5-1 and TRBJ1-5, the CDR3 gives the full variable domain: KAGVTQTPRYLIKTRGQQVTLSCSPISGHRSVSWYQQTPGQGLQFLFEYFSETQRNKGNFPGRFSGRQFSNSRSEMNVSTLELGDSALYLCASSVGRDQPQHFGDGTRLSIL.

The genes are TRBV4-2 and TRBJ2-2, with D perhaps matching TRBD2 (5 bases). The CDR3 is 16 residues long. V lost 3 bases to trimming and J lost 5 bases, with 16 bases between them. Per germline, CDR1 LGHNA and CDR2 YNFKEQ. DNA for the CDR3: TGTGCCAGCAGCCAGGAAGTGGGGAGCCCTACCGGGGAGCTGTTTTTT. Its translation: CASSQEVGSPTGELFF.

CDR3 DNA sequence: TGCGCCAGCAGCCAAGATGAACAGAGGAACGCTTTCTTT. It yields the protein CASSQDEQRNAFF. The rearrangement joins TRBV4-3 to TRBJ1-1; no definite D call. This CDR3 comprises 13 residues. V lost 0 bases, J lost 11 bases, and 13 bases lay in between. The germline V gene has CDR1 LGHNA and CDR2 YSLEER.

The V call is TRBV4-1, the J call TRBJ2-1; 12 bases line up with TRBD2. Germline CDR1 and CDR2: MGHRA and YSYEKL. With V trimmed by 5 bases and J by 5 bases, 7 bases remained unmatched. The CDR3 totals 16 residues. CDR3 loop: CASSSPLAGGDNEQFF. The CDR3 DNA reads as TGCGCCAGCAGCTCGCCACTAGCGGGAGGCGACAATGAGCAGTTCTTC.

The chain couples TRBV5-1 to TRBJ2-2; 12 positions agree with TRBD2. Trimming at V came to 5 bases and at J to 6 bases, leaving 5 bases not matched to a gene. CDR3 size: 15 residues. Germline CDR1 SGHRS, CDR2 YFSETQ. The CDR3 loop reads CASRQTSGSAGELFF. The CDR3 DNA reads TGCGCCAGCAGGCAGACTAGCGGGAGCGCCGGGGAGCTGTTTTTT. The full variable domain, with the rest looked up from reference TRBV5-1 and TRBJ2-2, is KAGVTQTPRYLIKTRGQQVTLSCSPISGHRSVSWYQQTPGQGLQFLFEYFSETQRNKGNFPGRFSGRQFSNSRSEMNVSTLELGDSALYLCASRQTSGSAGELFFGEGSRLTVL.

This clone was found once. The rearrangement links TRBV4-3 to TRBJ1-2; 10 bases line up with TRBD1. This CDR3 region has 15 residues. Trimming at V came to 0 bases and at J to 3 bases, leaving 1 base not matched to a gene. Germline V CDR1 and CDR2: LGHNA, YSLEER. CDR3 nucleotide sequence: TGCGCCAGCAGCCAAGATGGGACAGGGGACTATGGCTACACCTTC. As protein: CASSQDGTGDYGYTF.